This T cell receptor beta chain was sequenced for a study of T cell repertoires in cytomegalovirus infection. Looking at the study overall: Both CMV infection and a matching HLA type were indicated by public TCR beta signatures.

A note on this clonotype: The antigen is unknown.

Study-level findings and limits: HLA-C-restricted TCR beta clonotypes specific for CMV led the ex vivo response.

Germline CDR1 reads LNHDA; CDR2 reads SQIVND (reference sequence). The CDR3 is 17 amino acids. V trimming: 5 bases; J trimming: 2 bases; junction bases outside the gene matches: 9. TCRdb reanalysed the reads using MiXCR and keeps one entry per CDR3 protein. The data hold some 590,000 distinct CDR3 sequences, with just under 40% observed a single time. This rearrangement joins TRBV19 to TRBJ1-5; 10 nucleotides match TRBD1. The input for sequencing was cultured PBMCs, taken from culture after CMV antigen stimulation. This sequence was found in a human donor in good health (CMV status not recorded). Some clones in this sample may be carry-over from other donors' samples. In nucleotides, the CDR3 is TGTGCCAGTAGTTCCGGGACAGGGGCCCCCGGCAATCAGCCCCAGCATTTT. Amino acids: CASSSGTGAPGNQPQHF. Based on the CDR3 plus reference TRBV19 and TRBJ1-5, the full variable domain is DGGITQSPKYLFRKEGQNVTLSCEQNLNHDAMYWYRQDPGQGLRLIYYSQIVNDFQKGDIAEGYSVSREKKESFPLTVTSAQKNPTAFYLCASSSGTGAPGNQPQHFGDGTRLSIL.